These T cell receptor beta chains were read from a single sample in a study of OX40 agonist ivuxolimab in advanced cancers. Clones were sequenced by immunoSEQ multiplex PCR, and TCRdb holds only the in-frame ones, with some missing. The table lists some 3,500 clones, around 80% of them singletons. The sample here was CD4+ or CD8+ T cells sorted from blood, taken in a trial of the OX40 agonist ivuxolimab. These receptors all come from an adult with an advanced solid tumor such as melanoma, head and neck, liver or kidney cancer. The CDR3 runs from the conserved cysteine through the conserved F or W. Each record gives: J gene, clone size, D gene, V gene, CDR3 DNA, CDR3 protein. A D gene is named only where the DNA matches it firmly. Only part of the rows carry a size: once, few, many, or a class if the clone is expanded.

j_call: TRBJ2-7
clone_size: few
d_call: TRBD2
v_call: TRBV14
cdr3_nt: TGTGCCAGCAGCCAAGAGGAGATAGCGGGCTCCTACGAGCAGTACTTC
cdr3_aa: CASSQEEIAGSYEQYF

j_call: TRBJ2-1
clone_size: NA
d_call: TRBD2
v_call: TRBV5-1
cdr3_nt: TGCGCCAGCACCCCCGGGGGGGGCTACAATGAGCAGTTCTTC
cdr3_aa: CASTPGGGYNEQFF

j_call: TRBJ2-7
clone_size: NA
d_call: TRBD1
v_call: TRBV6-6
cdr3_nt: TGTGCCAGCAGTTACTCCCCGGACAGGGCGCCCGAGCAGTACTTC
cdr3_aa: CASSYSPDRAPEQYF

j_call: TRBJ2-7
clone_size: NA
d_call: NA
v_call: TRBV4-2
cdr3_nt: TGTGCCAGCAGCGAAGGACCGGGGTACGAGCAGTACTTC
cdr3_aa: CASSEGPGYEQYF

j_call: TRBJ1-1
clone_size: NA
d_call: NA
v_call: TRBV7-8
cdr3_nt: TGTGCCAGCAGCTTAGCCCGAGGGGATATGAACACTGAAGCTTTCTTT
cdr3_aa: CASSLARGDMNTEAFF

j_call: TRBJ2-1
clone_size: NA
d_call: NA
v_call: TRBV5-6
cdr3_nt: TGTGCCAGCAGCTTATCAGGCGGTCTCTCCTACAATGAGCAGTTCTTC
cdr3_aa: CASSLSGGLSYNEQFF

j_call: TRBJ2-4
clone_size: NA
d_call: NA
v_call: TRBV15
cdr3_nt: TGTGCCACCAGCAGTTCCACCCGGAAGGCCAAAAACATTCAGTACTTC
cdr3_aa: CATSSSTRKAKNIQYF

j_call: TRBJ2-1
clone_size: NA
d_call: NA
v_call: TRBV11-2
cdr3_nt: TGTGCCAGCAGCCTCGGCGGGTCCTACAATGAGCAGTTCTTC
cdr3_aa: CASSLGGSYNEQFF

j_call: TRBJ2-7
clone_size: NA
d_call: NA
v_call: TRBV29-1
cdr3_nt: TGCAGCGTTGTAGGCCAGGGAGTTTACGAGCAGTACTTC
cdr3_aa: CSVVGQGVYEQYF

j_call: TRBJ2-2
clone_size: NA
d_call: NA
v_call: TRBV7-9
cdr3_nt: TGTGCCAGCAGCTCCCAGGGGGGGGGCGTTTCCGGGGAGCTGTTTTTT
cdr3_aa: CASSSQGGGVSGELFF

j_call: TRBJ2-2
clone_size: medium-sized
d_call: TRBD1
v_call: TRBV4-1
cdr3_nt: TGCGCCAGCAGCCAAGTACTCGCGACAGGGGGCCCCGGGGAGCTGTTTTTT
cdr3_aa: CASSQVLATGGPGELFF